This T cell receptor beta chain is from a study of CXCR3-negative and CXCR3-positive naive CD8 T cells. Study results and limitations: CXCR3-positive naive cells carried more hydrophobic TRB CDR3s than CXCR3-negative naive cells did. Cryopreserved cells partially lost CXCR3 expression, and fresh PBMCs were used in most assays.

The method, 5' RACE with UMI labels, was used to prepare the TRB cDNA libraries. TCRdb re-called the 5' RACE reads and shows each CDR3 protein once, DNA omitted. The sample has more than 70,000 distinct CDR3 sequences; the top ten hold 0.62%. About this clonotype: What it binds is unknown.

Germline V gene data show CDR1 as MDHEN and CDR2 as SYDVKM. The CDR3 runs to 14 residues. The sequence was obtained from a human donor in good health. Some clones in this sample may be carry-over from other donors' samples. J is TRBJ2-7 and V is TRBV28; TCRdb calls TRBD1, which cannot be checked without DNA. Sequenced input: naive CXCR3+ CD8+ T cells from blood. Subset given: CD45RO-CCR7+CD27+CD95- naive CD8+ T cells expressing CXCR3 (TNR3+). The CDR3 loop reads CASLASQGDYERYF.